The 11 T cell receptor beta chains in this list originate from one sample, sequenced in a study of cytomegalovirus exposure and HLA in healthy donors (dated by TCRdb to 2015 to 2018). The library came from the immunoSEQ multiplex PCR assay. The multiplex PCR relied on a mix of 60 forward primers for TCR Vbeta segments and 13 reverse primers for TCR Jbeta segments. TCRdb carries this immuneACCESS record with in-frame sequences only. Its versions omit some clonotypes, under half of them owing to an unresolved V gene in the studies checked, with the rest unexplained. Counted in this sample were 100,000 to 150,000 clones; roughly 69% of them appeared once. Roughly 8.2% of the sample lies in the top ten. The material sequenced was PBMCs. These receptors were obtained from a middle-aged woman in good health and CMV-seropositive.

The rearrangement joins TRBV4-1 to TRBJ2-1; possible D gene TRBD2, 5 bases. This CDR3 comprises 12 residues. In germline, CDR1 is MGHRA, CDR2 YSYEKL. V was cut by 0 bases and J by 13 bases, with 10 bases left in between. The CDR3 region has the DNA TGCGCCAGCAGCCAAGATAGGACTTTCCAGTTCTTC. Its translation: CASSQDRTFQFF.

CDR3: CASSELVGGETQYF. The CDR3 bases are TGTGCCAGCAGTGAATTGGTGGGGGGAGAGACCCAGTACTTC. The chain employs TRBV2 and TRBJ2-5; D possibly corresponds to TRBD2 (6 bases). Germline CDR1 reads SNHLY; CDR2 reads FYNNEI. The V gene lost 2 bases and the J gene lost 4 bases, with 11 bases spanning the gap. This CDR3 contains 14 residues.

The J gene is TRBJ2-1, the V gene TRBV28; TRBD2 aligns across 9 bases. The germline V gene has CDR1 MDHEN and CDR2 SYDVKM. V dropped 5 bases and J dropped 3; count of bases not matched to a gene: 8. The CDR3 has 16 residues. The CDR3 sequence is CASSPPASGDYNEQFF. For the CDR3, the DNA is TGTGCCAGCAGTCCCCCAGCTAGCGGGGACTACAATGAGCAGTTCTTC.

This sequence joins TRBV29-1 and TRBJ2-3; 12 bases match TRBD2. The V gene's germline CDR1 is SQVTM and CDR2 ANQGSEA. There are 17 residues in the CDR3. With 0 bases clipped from V and 4 bases from J, the junction kept 8 bases outside the gene matches. CDR3 sequence reads: CSVEDLASGGASDTQYF. In nucleotides, the CDR3 is TGCAGCGTTGAAGATCTGGCTAGCGGGGGGGCATCAGATACGCAGTATTTT.

A single count supports this clone. V gene TRBV4-1 combines with J gene TRBJ2-2, with TRBD1 matching over 9 bases. V lost 6 bases to trimming and J lost 5 bases; unmatched junction nucleotides: 7. The CDR3 sequence is 15 residues long. Germline-derived CDR1 and CDR2 are MGHRA and YSYEKL. CDR3 bases: TGCGCCAGCAGTCCGGGGACAGGGCTAACCGGGGAGCTGTTTTTT. Translated, it gives CASSPGTGLTGELFF.

The V call is TRBV5-1, the J call TRBJ2-5; possibly TRBD2 for D (6 bases). V shed 7 bases and J shed 2 bases, with 18 bases lying between them. The germline V gene encodes CDR1 SGHRS and CDR2 YFSETQ. CDR3 length equals 15 residues. This chain's CDR3 is CASGLGYGTQETQYF. The DNA of the CDR3 is TGCGCCAGCGGGTTAGGTTACGGGACTCAAGAGACCCAGTACTTC.

The chain links TRBV2 to TRBJ1-6; TRBD1 might be the D (5 bases). Germline lookup yields CDR1 SNHLY and CDR2 FYNNEI. V was clipped by 7 bases and J by 13 bases, with 17 bases between them. The CDR3 has 13 amino acids. CDR3 coding DNA: TGTGCCAGCAAAGAGGGCCCGGGGGTTCCCCTCCACTTT. Translating gives CASKEGPGVPLHF.

The chain employs TRBV7-9 and TRBJ2-5, with TRBD2 matching over 10 bases. This CDR3 spans 19 amino acids. The V gene end was trimmed by 4 bases and the J gene end by 5 bases; junction bases not matched to a gene: 19. Germline CDR1 reads SEHNR; CDR2 reads FQNEAQ (reference sequence). The CDR3 DNA follows: TGTGCCAGCAGCTCTCTGTCTAGTTTTACTAGCGGGGCAAGGGAGACCCAGTACTTC. Its protein product is CASSSLSSFTSGARETQYF. Full variable domain (rest looked up from reference TRBV7-9 and TRBJ2-5): DTGVSQNPRHKITKRGQNVTFRCDPISEHNRLYWYRQTLGQGPEFLTYFQNEAQLEKSRLLSDRFSAERPKGSFSTLEIQRTEQGDSAMYLCASSSLSSFTSGARETQYFGPGTRLLVL.

The CDR3: CASSATGNTYEQYF. As DNA, the CDR3 is TGTGCCAGCAGTGCTACAGGAAACACCTACGAGCAGTACTTC. The chain carries TRBV2 and TRBJ2-7, with D possibly being TRBD1 (5 bases). The CDR3 covers 14 residues. The V end was cut by 4 bases, the J end by 2 bases, with 12 bases between. Looked up from germline, CDR1 is SNHLY and CDR2 is FYNNEI.

The CDR3 spells CATRSSGANVLTF. CDR3 DNA: TGTGCCACCAGATCTTCTGGGGCCAACGTCCTGACTTTC. The rearrangement uses TRBV11-2 and TRBJ2-6, with unresolved D. This CDR3 is built from 13 residues. With 10 bases removed from V and 1 base from J, the gap between germline ends came to 8 bases. Germline CDR1 SGHAT, CDR2 FQNNGV.

This chain connects TRBV2 to TRBJ2-5, with 14 bases identical to TRBD2. CDR3 size: 17 residues. V dropped 5 bases and J dropped 4; count of bases not matched to a gene: 9. Germline CDR1 is SNHLY and CDR2 is FYNNEI. DNA for the CDR3: TGTGCCAGCAGTAGACTAGCGGGGGGGCTGACAGCAGAGACCCAGTACTTC. This encodes CASSRLAGGLTAETQYF.